This T cell receptor beta chain emerged from a study of CD8+CD57+ T cells in acquired aplastic anemia. As to this clonotype: Its antigen is unknown.

The template used for profiling TCR beta VDJ and CDR3 was genomic DNA. TCRdb re-called the reads with MiXCR, one entry per CDR3 protein. The sample has 65,000 or so distinct CDR3 sequences, under 55% seen once. Germline lookup yields CDR1 MGHRA and CDR2 YSYEKL. V lost 0 bases and J lost 4; bases outside the gene matches: 5. CDR3 length: 16 amino acids. Findings and limits, study-wide: The same twenty-nine CD8+ CDR3 sequences occurred in patients and in controls.

V gene TRBV4-1 combines with J gene TRBJ2-2, with TRBD1 identical over 7 bases. Sequencing input: sorted CD4+, CD8+, or CD8+CD57+ T cells (not recorded which) from PBMCs. The sequence was obtained from a human donor in good health, serving as a control. The CDR3 here is CASSQDWTGATGELFF. CDR3 DNA: TGCGCCAGCAGCCAAGATTGGACAGGCGCCACCGGGGAGCTGTTTTTT.